The source of this T cell receptor beta chain is a study of T-cell reconstitution after alpha-beta-depleted transplantation in children. This clonotype was recorded at least ten times. The CDR3 sequence is 14 residues long. In germline, CDR1 is MNHEY, CDR2 SMNVEV (reference sequence). V shed 2 bases and J shed 0 bases, with 5 bases lying between them. For TCRbeta, the library was prepared with unique molecular identifiers. TCRdb re-analysed the PCR reads in MiXCR, keeping a single row per CDR3 protein. In the table there are approximately 250,000 distinct CDR3 sequences, roughly 24% of which are singletons.

This specimen was PBMCs, taken before TCRalphabeta/CD19-depleted stem cell transplant. This receptor was obtained from a girl aged 2 to 9 with Fanconi anemia, due to receive a stem cell transplant. The chain uses TRBV27 and TRBJ2-4; possibly TRBD1 or TRBD2 for D (5 bases each). The DNA of the CDR3 is TGTGCCAGCAGTTTAGGGGGAGCCAAAAACATTCAGTACTTC. Translation: CASSLGGAKNIQYF.